The rows below give T cell receptor beta chains drawn from one sample of a study of cytomegalovirus exposure and HLA in healthy donors. Some clones are missing from TCRdb's copy, which holds only in-frame ones; the method was immunoSEQ multiplex PCR. The sample has 100,000 to 140,000 clones; about 85% are singletons. The sequenced material came from PBMCs. All receptors derive from a young man in good health and CMV-seronegative. CDR3s include the opening cysteine and the closing phenylalanine or tryptophan. Fields, in order: D gene, clone size, V gene, J gene, CDR3 protein, CDR3 DNA. D genes are given only for firm matches. The size entry is marked missing in some rows and otherwise reads once, few, many or a size class.

D gene: TRBD1; clone size: NA; V gene: TRBV6-1; J gene: TRBJ1-5; CDR3 protein: CASSSTGGHQPQHF; CDR3 DNA: TGTGCCAGCAGCTCTACAGGGGGCCATCAGCCCCAGCATTTT
D gene: NA; clone size: NA; V gene: TRBV6-1; J gene: TRBJ2-7; CDR3 protein: CASTATTYEQYF; CDR3 DNA: TGTGCCAGCACCGCCACAACCTACGAGCAGTACTTC
D gene: TRBD1; clone size: NA; V gene: TRBV9; J gene: TRBJ2-2; CDR3 protein: CASSYPIRGQVGSYTGELFF; CDR3 DNA: TGTGCCAGCAGTTACCCCATCAGGGGGCAGGTCGGATCCTACACCGGGGAGCTGTTTTTT
D gene: NA; clone size: NA; V gene: TRBV30; J gene: TRBJ1-6; CDR3 protein: CAWSVDAASYNSPLHF; CDR3 DNA: TGTGCCTGGAGTGTAGACGCAGCGTCCTATAATTCACCCCTCCACTTT
D gene: TRBD1; clone size: few; V gene: TRBV6-1; J gene: TRBJ1-5; CDR3 protein: CASRVTGVQPQHF; CDR3 DNA: TGTGCCAGCAGGGTGACAGGGGTTCAGCCCCAGCATTTT
D gene: TRBD1; clone size: NA; V gene: TRBV28; J gene: TRBJ1-3; CDR3 protein: CASRGGTGAFSGNTIYF; CDR3 DNA: TGTGCCAGCAGGGGAGGGACAGGAGCTTTCTCTGGAAACACCATATATTTT
D gene: TRBD2; clone size: NA; V gene: TRBV12-5; J gene: TRBJ2-7; CDR3 protein: CASGLVGRGVYEQYF; CDR3 DNA: TGTGCTAGTGGTTTGGTCGGGCGGGGGGTCTACGAGCAGTACTTC
D gene: TRBD1; clone size: NA; V gene: TRBV13; J gene: TRBJ1-6; CDR3 protein: CASSLGRGANSPLHF; CDR3 DNA: TGTGCCAGCAGCTTGGGCAGGGGGGCCAATTCACCCCTCCACTTT
D gene: NA; clone size: NA; V gene: TRBV11-2; J gene: TRBJ1-1; CDR3 protein: CASSSGLMNTEAFF; CDR3 DNA: TGTGCCAGCAGCTCGGGTCTAATGAACACTGAAGCTTTCTTT
D gene: NA; clone size: NA; V gene: TRBV10-2; J gene: TRBJ2-3; CDR3 protein: CASRGGPGPDTQYF; CDR3 DNA: TGCGCCAGCAGGGGGGGACCCGGCCCAGATACGCAGTATTTT
D gene: NA; clone size: NA; V gene: TRBV25-1; J gene: TRBJ1-6; CDR3 protein: CASSELVGVNSPLHF; CDR3 DNA: TGTGCCAGCAGTGAATTAGTCGGTGTTAATTCACCCCTCCACTTT
D gene: TRBD1; clone size: NA; V gene: TRBV14; J gene: TRBJ2-5; CDR3 protein: CASSEETGLQETQYF; CDR3 DNA: TGTGCCAGCAGCGAAGAGACAGGGCTCCAAGAGACCCAGTACTTC
D gene: NA; clone size: NA; V gene: TRBV6-4; J gene: TRBJ1-1; CDR3 protein: CASSDSGGNTEAFF; CDR3 DNA: TGTGCCAGCAGTGACTCGGGAGGGAACACTGAAGCTTTCTTT
D gene: NA; clone size: NA; V gene: TRBV18; J gene: TRBJ1-1; CDR3 protein: CASLNRVNTEAFF; CDR3 DNA: TGTGCCAGCCTTAACAGGGTCAACACTGAAGCTTTCTTT
D gene: NA; clone size: NA; V gene: TRBV28; J gene: TRBJ2-2; CDR3 protein: CASSSGQMDTGELFF; CDR3 DNA: TGTGCCAGCAGCTCCGGACAGATGGACACCGGGGAGCTGTTTTTT
D gene: TRBD1; clone size: NA; V gene: TRBV4-1; J gene: TRBJ2-5; CDR3 protein: CASSQGQLQETQYF; CDR3 DNA: TGCGCCAGCAGCCAGGGACAGCTTCAAGAGACCCAGTACTTC
D gene: NA; clone size: NA; V gene: TRBV4-2; J gene: TRBJ2-5; CDR3 protein: CASSQDRRETQYF; CDR3 DNA: TGTGCCAGCAGCCAAGATCGCAGGGAGACCCAGTACTTC
D gene: NA; clone size: NA; V gene: TRBV7-8; J gene: TRBJ2-3; CDR3 protein: CASSPRLLRGDTQYF; CDR3 DNA: TGTGCCAGCAGCCCCCGATTGCTTAGGGGAGATACGCAGTATTTT
D gene: TRBD2; clone size: NA; V gene: TRBV5-1; J gene: TRBJ2-5; CDR3 protein: CASSLARGGTQETQYF; CDR3 DNA: TGCGCCAGCAGCTTGGCTCGGGGGGGGACTCAAGAGACCCAGTACTTC
D gene: NA; clone size: NA; V gene: TRBV7-9; J gene: TRBJ1-1; CDR3 protein: CASSYIEGGAFF; CDR3 DNA: TGTGCCAGCAGCTACATAGAGGGGGGGGCTTTCTTT
D gene: NA; clone size: NA; V gene: TRBV7-8; J gene: TRBJ1-2; CDR3 protein: CASSLLPGVNYGYTF; CDR3 DNA: TGTGCCAGCAGCTTACTACCAGGGGTTAACTATGGCTACACCTTC
D gene: TRBD2; clone size: NA; V gene: TRBV7-3; J gene: TRBJ2-5; CDR3 protein: CASSLGAGGYQETQYF; CDR3 DNA: TGTGCCAGCAGCTTAGGGGCGGGGGGGTATCAAGAGACCCAGTACTTC